This TCR beta chain is from a study of beta chain features in type 1 diabetes. Whole-study results and caveats: Type 1 diabetes patients showed a moderate but significant shortening of TCRB CDR3s in all four CD4+ subsets. Possibly, sequencing cDNA over-represented cells that had high TCR expression levels.

The authors reverse transcribed all of the isolated RNA, so sequencing captured expressed TCRB transcripts. Deep immunoSEQ sequencing covered naive, central memory and regulatory T cell samples. TCRdb keeps only in-frame clones here, not all; method: immunoSEQ multiplex PCR. The sample has approximately 250,000 clones, around 24% seen once. In regard to this clone: Antigen specificity is unknown.

This CDR3 spans 14 amino acids. The ends were cut back, 4 bases at V and 0 bases at J, with 9 bases in the middle. CDR1 KGHSH and CDR2 LQKENI come from the germline V gene. In total, each donor contributed a single heparinised blood draw that averaged about 120 mL. Populations isolated by sorting all had purity greater than 95%. The sequence was collected from a woman aged 25 to 39 with type 1 diabetes. The specimen sequenced was naive CD4+ T cells from blood. V and J are TRBV18 and TRBJ1-1, with a weak D call TRBD1 (5 bases). CDR3 sequence: CASSQTELNTEAFF. The CDR3 region has the DNA TGTGCCAGCTCACAGACAGAACTGAACACTGAAGCTTTCTTT.